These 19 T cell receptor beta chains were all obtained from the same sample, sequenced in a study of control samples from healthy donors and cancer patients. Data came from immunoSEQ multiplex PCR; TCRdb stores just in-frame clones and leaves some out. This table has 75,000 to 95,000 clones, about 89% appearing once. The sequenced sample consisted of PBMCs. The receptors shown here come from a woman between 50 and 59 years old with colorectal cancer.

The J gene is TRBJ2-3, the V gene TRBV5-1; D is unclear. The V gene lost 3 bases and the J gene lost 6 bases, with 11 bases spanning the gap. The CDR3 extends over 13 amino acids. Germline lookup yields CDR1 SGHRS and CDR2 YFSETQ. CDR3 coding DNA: TGCGCCAGCAGCTCCGTCATGGGGGATACGCAGTATTTT. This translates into CASSSVMGDTQYF. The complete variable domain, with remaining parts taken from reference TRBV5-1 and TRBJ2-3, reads KAGVTQTPRYLIKTRGQQVTLSCSPISGHRSVSWYQQTPGQGLQFLFEYFSETQRNKGNFPGRFSGRQFSNSRSEMNVSTLELGDSALYLCASSSVMGDTQYFGPGTRLTVL.

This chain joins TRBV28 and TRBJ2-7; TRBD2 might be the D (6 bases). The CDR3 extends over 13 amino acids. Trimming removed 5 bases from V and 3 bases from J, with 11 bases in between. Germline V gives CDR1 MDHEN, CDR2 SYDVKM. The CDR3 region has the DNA TGTGCCAGCAGTCCCCGGGGGTTCTACGAGCAGTACGTC. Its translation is CASSPRGFYEQYV.

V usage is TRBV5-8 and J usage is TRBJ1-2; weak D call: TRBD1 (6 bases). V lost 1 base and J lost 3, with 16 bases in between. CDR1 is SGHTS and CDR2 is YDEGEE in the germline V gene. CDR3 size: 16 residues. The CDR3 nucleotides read TGTGCCAGCAGCTTGTTTGCGTCAGGGGCTGACTATGGCTACACCTTC. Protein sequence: CASSLFASGADYGYTF.

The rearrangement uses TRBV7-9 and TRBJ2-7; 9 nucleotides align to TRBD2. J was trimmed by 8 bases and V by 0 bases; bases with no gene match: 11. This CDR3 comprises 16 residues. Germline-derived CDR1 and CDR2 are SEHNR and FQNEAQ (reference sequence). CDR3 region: CASSLAIRLAECKQYV. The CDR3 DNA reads TGTGCCAGCAGCTTAGCGATAAGACTAGCGGAATGTAAGCAGTACGTC.

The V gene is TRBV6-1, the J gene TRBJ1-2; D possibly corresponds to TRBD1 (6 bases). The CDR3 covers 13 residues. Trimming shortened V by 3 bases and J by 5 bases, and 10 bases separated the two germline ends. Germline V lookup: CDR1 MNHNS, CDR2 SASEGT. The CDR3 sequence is CASSDTGLYGYTF. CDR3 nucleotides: TGTGCCAGCAGTGACACAGGGCTTTATGGCTACACCTTC.

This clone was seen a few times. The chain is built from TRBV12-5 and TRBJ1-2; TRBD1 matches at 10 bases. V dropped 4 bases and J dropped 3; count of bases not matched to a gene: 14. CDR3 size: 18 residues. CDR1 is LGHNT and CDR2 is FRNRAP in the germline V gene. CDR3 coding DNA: TGTGCTAGTGGTTCGTCCGGGACAGGGGCGCCCGATGACTATGGCTACACCTTC. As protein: CASGSSGTGAPDDYGYTF.

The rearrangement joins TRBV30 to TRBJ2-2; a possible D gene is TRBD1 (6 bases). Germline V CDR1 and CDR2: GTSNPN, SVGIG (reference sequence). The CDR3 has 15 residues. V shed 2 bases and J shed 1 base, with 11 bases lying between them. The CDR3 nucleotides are TGTGCCTGGAGTCTAGGACAGCTGAACACCGGGGAGCTGTTTTTT. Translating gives CAWSLGQLNTGELFF.

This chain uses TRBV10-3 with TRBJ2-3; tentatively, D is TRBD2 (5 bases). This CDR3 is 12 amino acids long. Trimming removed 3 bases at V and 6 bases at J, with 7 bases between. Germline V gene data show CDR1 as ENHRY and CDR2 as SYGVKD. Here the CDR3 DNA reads TGTGCCATCAGTGATAGGGAGGATACGCAGTATTTT. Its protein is CAISDREDTQYF.

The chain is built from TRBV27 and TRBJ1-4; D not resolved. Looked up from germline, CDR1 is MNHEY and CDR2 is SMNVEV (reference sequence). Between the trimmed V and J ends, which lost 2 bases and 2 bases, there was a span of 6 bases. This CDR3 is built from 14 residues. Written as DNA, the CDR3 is TGTGCCAGCAGTTTAGGGGTTACTAATGAAAAACTGTTTTTT. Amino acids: CASSLGVTNEKLFF. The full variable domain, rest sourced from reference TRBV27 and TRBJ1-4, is EAQVTQNPRYLITVTGKKLTVTCSQNMNHEYMSWYRQDPGLGLRQIYYSMNVEVTDKGDVPEGYKVSRKEKRNFPLILESPSPNQTSLYFCASSLGVTNEKLFFGSGTQLSVL.

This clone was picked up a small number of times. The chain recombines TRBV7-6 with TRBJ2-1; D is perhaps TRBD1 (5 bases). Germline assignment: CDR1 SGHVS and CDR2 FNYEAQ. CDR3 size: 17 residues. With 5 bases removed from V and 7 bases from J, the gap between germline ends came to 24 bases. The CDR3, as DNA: TGTGCCAGCAGCCCCTACCTATCCACTCAGGGTCAGAATGAGCAGTTCTTC. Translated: CASSPYLSTQGQNEQFF.

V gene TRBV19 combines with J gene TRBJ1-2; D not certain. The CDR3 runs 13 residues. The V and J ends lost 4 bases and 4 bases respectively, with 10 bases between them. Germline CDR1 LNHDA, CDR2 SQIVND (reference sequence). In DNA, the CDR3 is TGTGCCAGTAGTAATCGGGCAATCTATGGCTACACCTTC. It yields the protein CASSNRAIYGYTF.

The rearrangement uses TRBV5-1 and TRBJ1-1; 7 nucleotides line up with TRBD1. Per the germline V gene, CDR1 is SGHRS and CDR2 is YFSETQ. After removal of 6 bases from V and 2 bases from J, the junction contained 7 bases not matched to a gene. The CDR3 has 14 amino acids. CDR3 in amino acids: CASTRTGANTEAFF. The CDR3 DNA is TGCGCCAGCACCCGCACAGGGGCCAACACTGAAGCTTTCTTT.

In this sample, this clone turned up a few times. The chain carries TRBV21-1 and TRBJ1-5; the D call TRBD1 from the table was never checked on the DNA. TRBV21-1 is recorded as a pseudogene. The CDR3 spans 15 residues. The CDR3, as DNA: TGTGCCAGCAGCAAGAGAGGGGGCGTGGGTCAGCCCCAGCATTTT. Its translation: CASSKRGGVGQPQHF.

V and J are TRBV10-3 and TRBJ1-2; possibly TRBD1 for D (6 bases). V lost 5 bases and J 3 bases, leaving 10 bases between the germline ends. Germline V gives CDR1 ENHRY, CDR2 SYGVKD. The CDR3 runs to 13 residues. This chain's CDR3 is CAISLQGHYGYTF. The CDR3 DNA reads TGTGCCATCAGTTTACAGGGACACTATGGCTACACCTTC.

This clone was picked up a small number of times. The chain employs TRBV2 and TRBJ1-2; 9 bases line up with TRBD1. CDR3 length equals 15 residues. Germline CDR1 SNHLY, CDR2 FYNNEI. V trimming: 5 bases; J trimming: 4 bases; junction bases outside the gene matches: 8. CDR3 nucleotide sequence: TGTGCCAGCAGTTATAGACAGGGGGTCTTCTATGGCTACACCTTC. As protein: CASSYRQGVFYGYTF.

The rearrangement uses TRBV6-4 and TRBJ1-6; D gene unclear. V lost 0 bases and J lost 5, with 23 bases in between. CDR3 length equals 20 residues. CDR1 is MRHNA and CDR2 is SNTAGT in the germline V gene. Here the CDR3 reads CASSDSKRGRLGRDNSPLHF. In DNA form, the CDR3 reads TGTGCCAGCAGTGACTCGAAGAGAGGGCGGTTAGGGCGGGATAATTCACCCCTCCACTTT.

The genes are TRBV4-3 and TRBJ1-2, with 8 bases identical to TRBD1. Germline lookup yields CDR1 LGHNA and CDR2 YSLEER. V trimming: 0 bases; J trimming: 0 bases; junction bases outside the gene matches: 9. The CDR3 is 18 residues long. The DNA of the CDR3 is TGCGCCAGCAGCCAAGATTTGGGGGACAGGATAACTAACTATGGCTACACCTTC. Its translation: CASSQDLGDRITNYGYTF.

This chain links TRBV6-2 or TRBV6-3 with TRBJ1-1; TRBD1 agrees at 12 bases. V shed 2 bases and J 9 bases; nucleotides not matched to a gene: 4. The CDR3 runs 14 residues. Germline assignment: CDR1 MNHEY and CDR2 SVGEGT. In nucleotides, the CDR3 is TGTGCCAGCAGTTACCCATGGGACAGGGGGCAAGCTTTCTTT. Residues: CASSYPWDRGQAFF.

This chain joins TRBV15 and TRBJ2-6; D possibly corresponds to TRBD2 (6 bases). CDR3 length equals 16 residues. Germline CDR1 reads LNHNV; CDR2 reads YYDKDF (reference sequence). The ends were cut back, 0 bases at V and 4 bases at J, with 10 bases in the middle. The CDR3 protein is CATSRDRGRGANVLTF. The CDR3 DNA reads TGTGCCACCAGCAGAGACCGGGGGAGAGGGGCCAACGTCCTGACTTTC.